This T cell receptor beta chain was captured by sequencing in a study of OX40 agonist ivuxolimab in advanced cancers. The wider study: Ivuxolimab, an agonist antibody against OX40 (CD134), was given to patients. Study conclusions and caveats: Among the nonresponders, some also had low normalized T-cell clonal expansion.

In regard to this clone: Its matching antigen is unknown.

Produced via immunoSEQ multiplex PCR; TCRdb's table is partial and in-frame only. The profile shows 71,000 or so clones, roughly 81% of them singletons. Patients were ineligible given autoimmune disease history or systemic immunosuppression. V shed 0 bases, J shed 4 bases, and the junction held 5 bases outside the gene matches. The CDR3 runs to 15 residues. Looked up from germline, CDR1 is SGHKS and CDR2 is YYEKEE (reference sequence). Sequenced here: CD4+ or CD8+ T cells sorted from blood, sampled in a trial of the OX40 agonist ivuxolimab. The chain joins TRBV5-5 to TRBJ2-7; 9 positions agree with TRBD2. This TCR derives from an adult with an advanced solid tumor such as melanoma, head and neck, liver or kidney cancer. This CDR3 reads CASSLGRLAVYEQYF. The CDR3 DNA is TGTGCCAGCAGCTTGGGGCGACTAGCGGTTTACGAGCAGTACTTC.